This TCR beta chain was observed in a study of post-analysis software for immune sequencing data. The wider study: Recorded subtypes: relapsing-remitting, secondary progressive, progressive-relapsing; some patients unannotated.

Carried by the TCR beta cDNA libraries were unique molecular identifiers. Some 500,000 cDNA molecules were recovered from an input of roughly 0.95 to 11 million T cells. TCRdb re-derived calls from the PCR reads in MiXCR, one entry per CDR3 protein. The profile covers roughly 870,000 distinct CDR3 sequences, with roughly half appearing a single time and approximately 4.2% taken by the ten largest. The CDR3 has 17 amino acids. V was cut by 1 base and J by 10 bases, with 24 bases left in between. Germline values: CDR1 SGHRS, CDR2 YFSETQ. Whole-study results and caveats: Compared against controls, patients with multiple sclerosis displayed significantly lower normalized Chao1 diversity. Among roughly 5 TRBV segments more frequent in patients than controls were TRBV5-6, TRBV5-1 and TRBV20-1.

In its sample, this clonotype was seen a few times. The antigen remains unidentified. The material sequenced was blood. The chain links TRBV5-1 to TRBJ2-1; D is possibly TRBD2 (5 bases). This sequence was found in a girl between 5 and 17 years old with multiple sclerosis. This CDR3 is CASSLTGSGNLIWEQFF. CDR3 DNA: TGCGCCAGCAGCTTGACCGGCTCGGGAAACTTAATTTGGGAGCAGTTCTTC.